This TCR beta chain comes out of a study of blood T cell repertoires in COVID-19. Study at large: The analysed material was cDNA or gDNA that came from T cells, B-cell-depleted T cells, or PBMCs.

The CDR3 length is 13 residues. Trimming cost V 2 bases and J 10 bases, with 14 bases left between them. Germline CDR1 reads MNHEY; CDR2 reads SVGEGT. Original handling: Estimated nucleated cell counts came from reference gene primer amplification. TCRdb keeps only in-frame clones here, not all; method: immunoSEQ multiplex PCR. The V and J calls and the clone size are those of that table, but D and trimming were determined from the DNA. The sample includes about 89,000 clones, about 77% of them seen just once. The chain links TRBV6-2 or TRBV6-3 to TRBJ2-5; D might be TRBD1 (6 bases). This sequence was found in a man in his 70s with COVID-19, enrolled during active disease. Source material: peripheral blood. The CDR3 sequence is CASSYTLGGGQYF. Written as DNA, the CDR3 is TGTGCCAGCAGTTACACCCTAGGGGGTGGCCAGTACTTC.